The next 26 T cell receptor beta chains were all read from a single sample in a study of cytomegalovirus exposure and HLA in healthy donors. The PCR had 60 Vbeta and 13 Jbeta primers. Data came from immunoSEQ multiplex PCR; TCRdb stores just in-frame clones and leaves some out. The data show 140,000 or so clones, around 72% seen once. Sequencing used PBMCs. The receptors derive from a man in his forties in good health and CMV-seronegative.

The rearrangement links TRBV7-9 to TRBJ2-3; no clear D. Trimming left V 1 base short and J 6 bases short, with 8 bases between. CDR1 and CDR2 from the germline V gene are SEHNR and FQNEAQ (reference sequence). The CDR3 extends over 13 amino acids. The CDR3 DNA is TGTGCCAGCAGCTTAGGTCTTTCCGATACGCAGTATTTT. Residues: CASSLGLSDTQYF.

The chain employs TRBV7-2 and TRBJ2-7; D is possibly TRBD1 (5 bases). Trimming removed 2 bases at V and 4 bases at J, with 12 bases between. CDR3 size: 14 residues. CDR1 is SGHTA and CDR2 is FQGNSA in the germline V gene. CDR3 region: CASSLLWTPYEQYF. CDR3 coding DNA: TGTGCCAGCAGCTTATTATGGACACCTTACGAGCAGTACTTC.

The rearrangement links TRBV6-5 to TRBJ1-4; 10 bases line up with TRBD1. V gave up 4 bases and J gave up 8 bases; unmatched junction bases: 10. Germline assignment: CDR1 MNHEY and CDR2 SVGAGI. The length of the CDR3 is 16 residues. Here the CDR3 DNA reads TGTGCCAGCAGTTCAGCCCTGGACAGGGGGGGGGAAAAACTGTTTTTT. It is translated as CASSSALDRGGEKLFF.

The rearrangement links TRBV18 to TRBJ2-5; tentatively, D is TRBD1 (5 bases). The CDR3 consists of 17 residues. V was clipped by 3 bases and J by 2 bases, with 19 bases between them. CDR1 is KGHSH, CDR2 LQKENI, per germline. The CDR3 bases are TGTGCCAGCTCACCTCTAACTCCGAAGGGGCCACAAGAGACCCAGTACTTC. Encoded protein: CASSPLTPKGPQETQYF.

This clone came up a few times. V gene TRBV6-6 combines with J gene TRBJ2-1, with D perhaps matching TRBD2 (8 bases). Between the trimmed V and J ends, which lost 6 bases and 1 base, there was a span of 13 bases. Per the germline V gene, CDR1 is MNHNY and CDR2 is SVGAGI (reference sequence). CDR3 length equals 15 residues. The CDR3 DNA is TGTGCCAGCAGACAGGGGACTAGATCCTACAATGAGCAGTTCTTC. This codes for CASRQGTRSYNEQFF.

The rearrangement uses TRBV5-1 and TRBJ2-3, with D maybe TRBD1 (6 bases). Germline V CDR1 and CDR2: SGHRS, YFSETQ. This CDR3 comprises 16 residues. Trimming pared 0 bases from V and 0 bases from J, leaving 11 bases between. The CDR3 loop is CASSLEGDSSTDTQYF. As DNA, the CDR3 is TGCGCCAGCAGCTTGGAGGGGGATTCTAGCACAGATACGCAGTATTTT.

The chain joins TRBV7-8 to TRBJ2-7, with 7 bases matching TRBD2. CDR1 is SGHVS and CDR2 is FQNEAQ in the germline V gene. V dropped 9 bases and J dropped 4; count of bases not matched to a gene: 6. The CDR3 covers 12 residues. The CDR3 sequence is CASGGGVYEQYF. CDR3 sequence (DNA): TGTGCCAGTGGGGGGGGTGTTTACGAGCAGTACTTC.

Only one count was recorded for this clone. The chain employs TRBV2 and TRBJ2-5; D possibly corresponds to TRBD2 (7 bases). Germline V gene data show CDR1 as SNHLY and CDR2 as FYNNEI. V dropped 3 bases and J dropped 4 bases, with 18 bases sitting between them. The CDR3 length is 16 residues. The CDR3 nucleotides are TGTGCCAGCAGTGATCAAGGGGGGGGGCGCGGAGAGACCCAGTACTTC. Protein: CASSDQGGGRGETQYF.

J is TRBJ1-5 and V is TRBV14; TRBD1 matches 10 bases. Per the germline V gene, CDR1 is SGHDN and CDR2 is FVKESK. V lost 8 bases to trimming and J lost 1 base; unmatched junction nucleotides: 8. There are 16 residues in the CDR3. Here the CDR3 reads CASRRTGGVSNQPQHF. CDR3 DNA sequence: TGTGCCAGCCGCAGGACAGGGGGGGTGAGCAATCAGCCCCAGCATTTT. Based on the CDR3 plus reference TRBV14 and TRBJ1-5, the full variable domain is EAGVTQFPSHSVIEKGQTVTLRCDPISGHDNLYWYRRVMGKEIKFLLHFVKESKQDESGMPNNRFLAERTGGTYSTLKVQPAELEDSGVYFCASRRTGGVSNQPQHFGDGTRLSIL.

For the CDR3, the DNA is TGTGCCAGCAGCGTAAGTCAGGGGAGCACAGATACGCAGTATTTT. Encoded protein: CASSVSQGSTDTQYF. This chain joins TRBV9 and TRBJ2-3, with TRBD1 as a possible D gene (6 bases). The germline V and J ends were trimmed by 1 base and 0 bases, with 9 bases remaining between them. This CDR3 region has 15 residues. Germline loops: CDR1 SGDLS, CDR2 YYNGEE.

The chain uses TRBV7-7 and TRBJ2-1; 9 positions agree with TRBD2. The ends lost 5 bases at V and 5 bases at J; junction bases unmatched: 7. This CDR3 is 15 amino acids long. Germline V gives CDR1 SSHAT, CDR2 FNYEAQ (reference sequence). CDR3 bases: TGTGCCAGCAGCCCCGGACTAGCGAACGACAATGAGCAGTTCTTC. Encoded protein: CASSPGLANDNEQFF.

This chain connects TRBV27 to TRBJ2-6; D unclear. Germline V CDR1 and CDR2: MNHEY, SMNVEV (reference sequence). This CDR3 spans 14 amino acids. V lost 5 bases to trimming and J lost 0 bases, with 5 bases between them. DNA of the CDR3: TGTGCCAGCAGTCTGTTCTCTGGGGCCAACGTCCTGACTTTC. Translating it yields CASSLFSGANVLTF.

In this sample, this clone turned up once. This chain connects TRBV10-3 to TRBJ2-1; D gene uncertain. V gave up 0 bases and J gave up 16 bases, with 13 bases separating them. The CDR3 is 12 residues long. Germline loops: CDR1 ENHRY, CDR2 SYGVKD. The DNA of the CDR3 is TGTGCCATCAGTGAGTCACAGTCGCAACAATTCTTC. It is translated as CAISESQSQQFF.

The V gene is TRBV28, the J gene TRBJ1-2; weak D call: TRBD1 (6 bases). This CDR3 is built from 16 residues. Germline V gene data show CDR1 as MDHEN and CDR2 as SYDVKM. Trimming shortened V by 3 bases and J by 7 bases, and 21 bases separated the two germline ends. In nucleotides, the CDR3 is TGTGCCAGCAGTTTCGGTTATTTGGGGGGGGCTCGTGGCTACACCTTC. Its translation is CASSFGYLGGARGYTF.

V usage is TRBV4-3 and J usage is TRBJ1-4; D gene unclear. V was shortened by 0 bases and J by 5 bases, with 13 bases between the two germline ends. The CDR3 has 16 amino acids. Germline-derived CDR1 and CDR2 are LGHNA and YSLEER. The CDR3 DNA is TGCGCCAGCAGCCAAGAAAGCTACGGCGGAAATGAAAAACTGTTTTTT. Protein: CASSQESYGGNEKLFF.

The chain employs TRBV5-6 and TRBJ2-7; TRBD1 aligns across 9 bases. V gave up 4 bases and J gave up 3 bases; unmatched junction bases: 11. The CDR3 has 16 residues. CDR1 and CDR2 from the germline V gene are SGHDT and YYEEEE. The CDR3 nucleotides are TGTGCCAGCAGCCGGACGTACGGGACAGGGCTCTACGAGCAGTACTTC. Translated, it gives CASSRTYGTGLYEQYF.

The CDR3 region is CASSLSEDLEGYGYTF. The CDR3, as DNA: TGTGCCAGCAGTTTATCGGAGGATTTGGAGGGCTATGGCTACACCTTC. The chain uses TRBV27 and TRBJ1-2; D is uncertain. CDR3 size: 16 residues. The germline V and J ends were trimmed by 0 bases and 4 bases, with 15 bases remaining between them. Germline CDR1 and CDR2: MNHEY and SMNVEV (reference sequence).

CDR3 region: CASSPARQGIYGYTF. The CDR3, as DNA: TGTGCCAGCAGCCCCGCCCGACAGGGTATCTATGGCTACACCTTC. The chain links TRBV5-4 to TRBJ1-2; 7 positions agree with TRBD1. Per the germline V gene, CDR1 is SGHNT and CDR2 is YYREEE (reference sequence). This CDR3 region has 15 residues. V was pared by 4 bases and J by 4 bases, with 10 bases of the junction left unmatched.

This chain joins TRBV2 and TRBJ2-7; tentatively, D is TRBD2 (5 bases). Germline V CDR1 and CDR2: SNHLY, FYNNEI. CDR3 size: 13 residues. Trimming removed 6 bases at V and 5 bases at J, with 14 bases between. The CDR3: CASSSKRGHEQYF. In DNA, the CDR3 is TGTGCCAGCAGCTCCAAACGGGGTCACGAGCAGTACTTC.

The chain links TRBV7-9 to TRBJ1-1, with D tentatively TRBD1 (5 bases). Germline V CDR1 and CDR2: SEHNR, FQNEAQ (reference sequence). The CDR3 has 14 amino acids. V lost 7 bases and J lost 7, with 19 bases in between. CDR3 sequence (DNA): TGTGCCAGCACACTTGGGGGGGTCGGCGGTGAAGCTTTCTTT. Protein sequence: CASTLGGVGGEAFF.

The chain combines TRBV2 with TRBJ1-1; unclear D gene. Trimming stripped 2 bases from V and 8 bases from J, with 9 bases between. CDR1 and CDR2 from the germline V gene are SNHLY and FYNNEI. The CDR3 has 12 amino acids. This CDR3 is CASSEQAPEAFF. The CDR3 region has the DNA TGTGCCAGCAGTGAACAAGCCCCCGAAGCTTTCTTT.

The V and J genes are TRBV6-1 and TRBJ2-7; TRBD1 agrees at 7 bases. Germline V gene lookup returns CDR1 MNHNS and CDR2 SASEGT. Trimming at V came to 2 bases and at J to 5 bases, leaving 9 bases not matched to a gene. The CDR3 sequence is 15 residues long. The DNA for the CDR3 is TGTGCCAGCAGTGAATTTACTAGGGGGCCCCACGAGCAGTACTTC. Amino acid sequence: CASSEFTRGPHEQYF.

The V call is TRBV28, the J call TRBJ2-1; D perhaps matches TRBD1 (6 bases). CDR1 and CDR2 (germline): MDHEN, SYDVKM. V was clipped by 10 bases and J by 4 bases, with 14 bases between them. The CDR3 contains 13 residues. For the CDR3, the DNA is TGTGCCATCCAAGGACAGACTTACAATGAGCAGTTCTTC. Protein product: CAIQGQTYNEQFF.

The V and J genes are TRBV28 and TRBJ2-7, with TRBD2 as a possible D gene (6 bases). Germline V gene lookup returns CDR1 MDHEN and CDR2 SYDVKM. The CDR3 spans 14 residues. V was trimmed by 6 bases and J by 6 bases, leaving 18 bases between them. The CDR3 region has the DNA TGTGCCAGCAGGAGGCAGGGCACCGGGGGCGAGCAGTACTTC. It is translated as CASRRQGTGGEQYF.

V gene TRBV11-3 combines with J gene TRBJ2-2, with TRBD1 identical over 7 bases. This CDR3 comprises 17 residues. The V and J ends lost 6 bases and 5 bases, in that order; junction bases with no gene match: 15. In germline, CDR1 is SGHNT, CDR2 YENEEA. The CDR3 loop is CASSKSWRTGQTGELFF. CDR3 bases: TGTGCCAGCAGTAAGTCGTGGAGGACAGGCCAGACCGGGGAGCTGTTTTTT.

The V gene is TRBV13, the J gene TRBJ2-5; weak D call: TRBD2 (7 bases). The CDR3 sequence is 15 residues long. Trimming shortened V by 2 bases and J by 4 bases, and 14 bases separated the two germline ends. Germline CDR1 reads PRHDT; CDR2 reads FYEKMQ (reference sequence). The CDR3 is CASSLFAGAGETQYF. CDR3 bases: TGTGCCAGCAGCTTATTTGCGGGGGCCGGAGAGACCCAGTACTTC.